By share of the sample, the clone carrying this TCR beta chain is medium-sized. Its matching antigen is unknown. The record originates from a study of metastatic and nonmetastatic thyroid tumors. Study summary: Where malignant and benign thyroid patients were concerned, repertoires were compared across blood and tumor or nodule tissue. Findings and limits, study-wide: Reportedly, malignant thyroid tumors had significantly higher TCR beta diversity than benign nodules, in blood and tumor.

Every patient was untreated before thyroid surgery. V shed 11 bases and J shed 0 bases, with 12 bases lying between them. There are 13 residues in the CDR3. Germline CDR1 MDHEN, CDR2 SYDVKM. In the original workflow: Building a distant-metastasis classifier for papillary thyroid cancer drew on CDR3 differences across clinicopathological groups. TCRdb re-called the PCR reads via MiXCR. The authors' filters were not applied to this entry. This table holds just over 20,000 clones, over 9% found once. The chain recombines TRBV28 with TRBJ2-3; D is uncertain. Sequenced: blood. This sequence was found in a male donor with papillary thyroid cancer or a benign thyroid nodule (not recorded which). Some clones in this sample may be carry-over from other donors' samples. The CDR3 DNA reads as TGTGCCCGGGCTGGGTCTAGCACAGATACGCAGTATTTT. Translating it yields CARAGSSTDTQYF.